These 21 T cell receptor beta chains came from one sample sequenced in a study of T cell repertoires in cytomegalovirus infection. TCRdb analysed the reads with MiXCR anew, one entry per CDR3 protein. The table lists approximately 73,000 distinct CDR3 sequences, around 40% of them singletons, with about 92% in the top ten. Antigens for these TCRs are unknown. The sample consisted of CD8+ T cells from cultured PBMCs, taken from culture after CMV antigen stimulation. These receptors were obtained from a human donor in good health (CMV status not recorded). Some clones in this sample may be carry-over from other donors' samples.

V and J are TRBV6-6 and TRBJ1-3; D unresolved. V was shortened by 2 bases and J by 3 bases, with 11 bases between the two germline ends. This CDR3 has 15 amino acids. Germline values: CDR1 MNHNY, CDR2 SVGAGI (reference sequence). The DNA of the CDR3 is TGTGCCAGCAGTTACCGCGAAGAGATTGGAAACACCATATATTTT. As protein: CASSYREEIGNTIYF.

J is TRBJ2-7 and V is TRBV27; 10 nucleotides agree with TRBD2. Germline-derived CDR1 and CDR2 are MNHEY and SMNVEV (reference sequence). J lost 4 bases, V lost 6 bases, and 6 bases had no gene match. The CDR3 contains 14 residues. Here the CDR3 reads CASRIAGGRYEQYF. The DNA for the CDR3 is TGTGCCAGCAGGATAGCGGGGGGTAGATACGAGCAGTACTTC.

In this sample, this clonotype turned up a few times. J is TRBJ2-1 and V is TRBV11-1; D tentatively reads TRBD1 or TRBD2 (5 bases each). The ends were cut back, 4 bases at V and 0 bases at J, with 10 bases in the middle. The CDR3 is 15 residues long. Germline V gene sequence: CDR1 SGHAT, CDR2 FQDESV (reference sequence). The CDR3 region has the DNA TGTGCCAGCAGCTACGGGGCTAGCTCCTACAATGAGCAGTTCTTC. Its protein is CASSYGASSYNEQFF.

This clonotype has a handful of counts. CDR3 residues: CASSLGSGASTDTQYF. As DNA, the CDR3 is TGTGCCAGCAGCTTAGGTAGCGGGGCAAGCACAGATACGCAGTATTTT. The V call is TRBV7-8, the J call TRBJ2-3; 8 bases agree with TRBD2. This CDR3 is built from 16 residues. V gave up 1 base and J gave up 0 bases; unmatched junction bases: 3. The V gene's germline CDR1 is SGHVS and CDR2 FQNEAQ.

This clonotype was seen more than once but under ten times. The rearrangement joins TRBV4-1 to TRBJ1-5, with D unclear. V lost 1 base to trimming and J lost 7 bases, with 14 bases between them. Germline V gives CDR1 MGHRA, CDR2 YSYEKL. The CDR3 length is 15 residues. As DNA, the CDR3 is TGCGCCAGCAGCCAAGTGCCTAGGTCCCCCCAGCCCCAGCATTTT. Protein: CASSQVPRSPQPQHF.

CDR3 nucleotide sequence: TGTGCCAGCAAGCCCCCGTGGAGGGGGAATGAGCAGTTCTTC. Translating gives CASKPPWRGNEQFF. This chain uses TRBV7-6 with TRBJ2-1, with D perhaps assigned TRBD1 or TRBD2 (6 bases each). The V end lost 7 bases, the J end lost 7 bases, and 17 bases lay between the germline ends. This CDR3 has 14 residues. Germline V gives CDR1 SGHVS, CDR2 FNYEAQ.

This clonotype has at least ten counts. The chain combines TRBV12-3 or TRBV12-4 with TRBJ2-7; D is undetermined. This CDR3 has 12 residues. Trimming stripped 8 bases from V and 0 bases from J, with 8 bases between. The CDR3 region is CASGPNSYEQYF. The CDR3 DNA reads TGTGCCAGCGGGCCCAACTCCTACGAGCAGTACTTC.

The chain joins TRBV6-2 or TRBV6-3 to TRBJ2-7; 7 nucleotides agree with TRBD1. The CDR3 is 16 residues long. The J segment lost 0 bases and the V segment lost 5 bases, leaving 10 bases of the junction unmatched. Germline V lookup: CDR1 MNHEY, CDR2 SVGEGT. Here the CDR3 DNA reads TGTGCCAGCAGTACCAGACAGGGCTACAGCTCCTACGAGCAGTACTTC. This sequence encodes CASSTRQGYSSYEQYF.

The rearrangement links TRBV27 to TRBJ1-5, with no clear D. The CDR3 contains 13 residues. With 6 bases removed from V and 0 bases from J, the gap between germline ends came to 6 bases. Per the germline V gene, CDR1 is MNHEY and CDR2 is SMNVEV (reference sequence). Here the CDR3 reads CASRGYSNQPQHF. Here the CDR3 DNA reads TGTGCCAGCAGGGGATATAGCAATCAGCCCCAGCATTTT.

J is TRBJ2-3 and V is TRBV27; tentatively, D is TRBD2 (5 bases). This CDR3 region has 16 residues. The V end was cut by 8 bases, the J end by 5 bases, with 23 bases between. Per the germline V gene, CDR1 is MNHEY and CDR2 is SMNVEV (reference sequence). CDR3 in DNA: TGTGCCAGCGGGTCTAGGGCCCCGAACCGGGGAGATACGCAGTATTTT. Encoded protein: CASGSRAPNRGDTQYF.

The chain has TRBV5-1 and TRBJ2-7, with 7 bases identical to TRBD1. The CDR3 covers 18 residues. Germline CDR1 reads SGHRS; CDR2 reads YFSETQ. V lost 0 bases and J lost 4; bases outside the gene matches: 16. The CDR3 spells CASSLDPPTGALLYEQYF. CDR3 nucleotides: TGCGCCAGCAGCTTGGACCCCCCCACAGGGGCCCTCCTTTACGAGCAGTACTTC.

J is TRBJ2-1 and V is TRBV28, with 10 bases that match TRBD2. The germline CDR1 and CDR2 sequences are MDHEN and SYDVKM. CDR3 length: 15 amino acids. The J segment lost 2 bases and the V segment lost 10 bases, leaving 8 bases of the junction unmatched. CDR3 amino acids: CATYPLAGAYNEQFF. The CDR3 DNA reads TGTGCCACATACCCTCTAGCGGGAGCCTACAATGAGCAGTTCTTC.

In this sample, this clonotype turned up a few times. The genes are TRBV19 and TRBJ2-7; no definite D call. Germline V gene sequence: CDR1 LNHDA, CDR2 SQIVND (reference sequence). V was trimmed by 0 bases and J by 5 bases, leaving 8 bases between them. The CDR3 sequence is 13 residues long. CDR3 loop: CASSIEGFDEQYF. CDR3 bases: TGTGCCAGTAGTATAGAAGGGTTCGACGAGCAGTACTTC.

This clonotype occurred a few times. The chain couples TRBV6-5 to TRBJ1-1; TRBD1 agrees at 7 bases. V lost 8 bases to trimming and J lost 7 bases; unmatched junction nucleotides: 13. The CDR3 covers 14 residues. Germline V gene lookup returns CDR1 MNHEY and CDR2 SVGAGI. CDR3 sequence reads: CASGPGGSLYEAFF. In DNA, the CDR3 is TGTGCCAGCGGGCCAGGGGGGTCCCTTTATGAAGCTTTCTTT.

The chain joins TRBV7-2 to TRBJ2-7; D is undetermined. CDR3 length equals 13 residues. V lost 4 bases to trimming and J lost 1 base, with 8 bases between them. CDR1 and CDR2 (germline): SGHTA, FQGNSA. For the CDR3, the DNA is TGTGCCAGCAGCTCCCTAGAGTCCTACGAGCAGTACTTC. Translating gives CASSSLESYEQYF.

As for this clonotype: At one boundary the junction diverges from the germline segment, which might be a read error. The chain carries TRBV7-9 and TRBJ1-3, with D possibly TRBD1 on 6 matching bases. Germline values: CDR1 SEHNR, CDR2 FQNEAQ (reference sequence). The CDR3 runs to 19 residues. In nucleotides, the CDR3 is TGTGCCAGCACCTTACGGGGGGCGTTGAACCCACTCGCTGGAAACACCATATATTTT. This translates into CASTLRGALNPLAGNTIYF.

V and J are TRBV7-9 and TRBJ2-3; D gene unclear. Germline V gene sequence: CDR1 SEHNR, CDR2 FQNEAQ (reference sequence). The V gene lost 2 bases and the J gene lost 2 bases, with 14 bases spanning the gap. The CDR3 is 16 amino acids. CDR3: CASSLPRWQTTDTQYF. CDR3 DNA sequence: TGTGCCAGCAGCTTACCCCGGTGGCAGACCACAGATACGCAGTATTTT. Full variable domain (remainder filled in from reference TRBV7-9 and TRBJ2-3): DTGVSQNPRHKITKRGQNVTFRCDPISEHNRLYWYRQTLGQGPEFLTYFQNEAQLEKSRLLSDRFSAERPKGSFSTLEIQRTEQGDSAMYLCASSLPRWQTTDTQYFGPGTRLTVL.

The rearrangement joins TRBV27 to TRBJ2-1, with 8 bases fitting TRBD1. V shed 5 bases, J shed 3 bases, and the junction held 6 bases outside the gene matches. Germline CDR1 MNHEY, CDR2 SMNVEV (reference sequence). The length of the CDR3 is 15 residues. The CDR3 sequence: CASSPGTGGYNEQFF. In DNA form, the CDR3 reads TGTGCCAGCAGTCCCGGGACAGGTGGCTACAATGAGCAGTTCTTC.

The chain has TRBV29-1 and TRBJ1-2; 8 bases line up with TRBD1. Germline-derived CDR1 and CDR2 are SQVTM and ANQGSEA. The V and J ends lost 5 bases and 0 bases, in that order; junction bases with no gene match: 14. The CDR3 runs to 17 residues. CDR3 region: CSVLGSVTGVPNYGYTF. The CDR3 DNA sequence: TGCAGCGTTTTGGGTTCTGTGACAGGGGTCCCTAACTATGGCTACACCTTC. The full variable domain, in which reference TRBV29-1 and TRBJ1-2 provide the parts outside the CDR3, is SAVISQKPSRDICQRGTSLTIQCQVDSQVTMMFWYRQQPGQSLTLIATANQGSEATYESGFVIDKFPISRPNLTFSTLTVSNMSPEDSSIYLCSVLGSVTGVPNYGYTFGSGTRLTVV.

This clonotype was recorded a few times. The V gene is TRBV4-2, the J gene TRBJ1-3; 8 bases agree with TRBD1. This CDR3 comprises 17 residues. The J segment lost 7 bases and the V segment lost 0 bases, leaving 11 bases of the junction unmatched. From germline, CDR1 is LGHNA and CDR2 YNFKEQ. CDR3 sequence (DNA): TGTGCCAGCAGCCAAGAAGTTCCGGGACAGGAGTGGAACACCATATATTTT. Translation gives CASSQEVPGQEWNTIYF.

The V gene is TRBV12-3 or TRBV12-4, the J gene TRBJ2-2; the D gene is possibly TRBD1 (6 bases). V was shortened by 5 bases and J by 6 bases, with 16 bases between the two germline ends. This CDR3 comprises 15 residues. CDR3 sequence: CASSKKQGLPGELFF. DNA of the CDR3: TGTGCCAGCAGTAAGAAACAGGGTTTGCCCGGGGAGCTGTTTTTT.